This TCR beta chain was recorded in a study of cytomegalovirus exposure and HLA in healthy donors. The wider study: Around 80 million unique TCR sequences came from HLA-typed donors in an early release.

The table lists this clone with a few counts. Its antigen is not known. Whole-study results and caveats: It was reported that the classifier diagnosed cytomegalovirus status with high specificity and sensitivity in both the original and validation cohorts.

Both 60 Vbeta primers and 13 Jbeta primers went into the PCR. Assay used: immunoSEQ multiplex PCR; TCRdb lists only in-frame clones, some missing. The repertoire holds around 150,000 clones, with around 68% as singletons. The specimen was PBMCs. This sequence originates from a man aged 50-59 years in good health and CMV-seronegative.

CDR3 nucleotide sequence: TGCGCCAGCAGCCGGACAGGGGGTAACTATGGCTACACCTTC. Translated, it gives CASSRTGGNYGYTF. This rearrangement joins TRBV4-3 to TRBJ1-2, with 10 bases lining up with TRBD1. J was trimmed by 1 base and V by 4 bases; bases with no gene match: 0. CDR3 length: 14 amino acids. Germline CDR1 is LGHNA and CDR2 is YSLEER.